The 16 T cell receptor beta chains given below trace back to one sample, sequenced in a study of OX40 agonist ivuxolimab in advanced cancers. Some clones are missing from TCRdb's copy, which holds only in-frame ones; the method was immunoSEQ multiplex PCR. The top ten clones hold roughly a quarter of a sample with approximately 28,000 clones, about four fifths of them seen once. This material consisted of CD4+ or CD8+ T cells sorted from blood, taken in a trial of the OX40 agonist ivuxolimab. The receptors shown here come from an adult with an advanced solid tumor such as melanoma, head and neck, liver or kidney cancer.

This clone was counted only a few times. The chain combines TRBV5-4 with TRBJ2-7; D is uncertain. CDR3 length: 13 residues. The germline V gene encodes CDR1 SGHNT and CDR2 YYREEE (reference sequence). Deletions cut 2 bases from V and 0 bases from J, with 6 bases between. CDR3 nucleotide sequence: TGTGCCAGCAGCTTCTGGTCCTCCTACGAGCAGTACTTC. Its protein product is CASSFWSSYEQYF.

There are a few counts of this clone. V gene TRBV11-1 combines with J gene TRBJ2-7; 10 nucleotides align to TRBD2. Germline V gives CDR1 SGHAT, CDR2 FQDESV (reference sequence). The CDR3 runs to 18 residues. V trimming: 5 bases; J trimming: 4 bases; junction bases outside the gene matches: 17. DNA of the CDR3: TGTGCCAGCAGCCCAGTCGGAGAAGGGACTAGCGTCCCATACGAGCAGTACTTC. Protein: CASSPVGEGTSVPYEQYF.

In this sample, this clone turned up a few times. The rearrangement uses TRBV18 and TRBJ1-5, with 7 bases lining up with TRBD1. The germline CDR1 and CDR2 sequences are KGHSH and LQKENI. The CDR3 covers 16 residues. The V gene end was trimmed by 1 base and the J gene end by 4 bases; junction bases not matched to a gene: 7. The CDR3 is CASSPQGGSPNQPQHF. In DNA, the CDR3 is TGTGCCAGCTCACCACAAGGGGGCAGTCCTAATCAGCCCCAGCATTTT.

The chain is built from TRBV5-1 and TRBJ2-3, with D possibly being TRBD1 (5 bases). The V end lost 4 bases, the J end lost 5 bases, and 17 bases lay between the germline ends. Germline V gene data show CDR1 as SGHRS and CDR2 as YFSETQ. The CDR3 extends over 15 amino acids. CDR3 protein: CASSPGIGYKDTQYF. CDR3 bases: TGCGCCAGCAGCCCAGGGATAGGGTACAAAGATACGCAGTATTTT. The full variable domain, rest sourced from reference TRBV5-1 and TRBJ2-3, is KAGVTQTPRYLIKTRGQQVTLSCSPISGHRSVSWYQQTPGQGLQFLFEYFSETQRNKGNFPGRFSGRQFSNSRSEMNVSTLELGDSALYLCASSPGIGYKDTQYFGPGTRLTVL.

The chain joins TRBV7-9 to TRBJ1-1; maybe TRBD1 (6 bases). The CDR3 contains 14 residues. CDR1 is SEHNR and CDR2 is FQNEAQ in the germline V gene (reference sequence). Trimming pared 6 bases from V and 5 bases from J, leaving 16 bases between. This CDR3 reads CASRVEGGWTEAFF. CDR3 DNA: TGTGCCAGCAGAGTTGAGGGGGGATGGACTGAAGCTTTCTTT.

In its sample, this clone ranks as medium-sized. The rearrangement links TRBV2 to TRBJ1-1; TRBD1 matches at 11 bases. CDR3 length equals 16 residues. After removal of 2 bases from V and 10 bases from J, the junction contained 12 bases not matched to a gene. The germline V gene has CDR1 SNHLY and CDR2 FYNNEI. The CDR3, as DNA: TGTGCCAGCAGTGAACTCTCCGGGACAGGGGGTTTCGGAGCTTTCTTT. Amino acids: CASSELSGTGGFGAFF.

The chain links TRBV30 to TRBJ2-7; the D is unclear. Trimming removed 4 bases at V and 2 bases at J, with 6 bases between. Germline assignment: CDR1 GTSNPN and CDR2 SVGIG (reference sequence). The CDR3 length is 11 residues. The CDR3 sequence is CAWTGTYEQYF. CDR3 sequence (DNA): TGTGCCTGGACAGGAACCTACGAGCAGTACTTC.

The gene calls are TRBV4-1 and TRBJ1-1, with a weak D call TRBD1 (5 bases). Looked up from germline, CDR1 is MGHRA and CDR2 is YSYEKL. This CDR3 region has 15 residues. Trimming stripped 4 bases from V and 4 bases from J, with 16 bases between. The CDR3 bases are TGCGCCAGCAGCCTCGACTCAGGGAGTGGCACTGAAGCTTTCTTT. It encodes CASSLDSGSGTEAFF.

The gene calls are TRBV4-1 and TRBJ2-2, with TRBD1 as a possible D gene (6 bases). Trimming left V 4 bases short and J 5 bases short, with 11 bases between. Per germline, CDR1 MGHRA and CDR2 YSYEKL. The CDR3 runs 14 residues. DNA for the CDR3: TGCGCCAGCAGCCCTCCGGGACAAACCGGGGAGCTGTTTTTT. The encoded protein is CASSPPGQTGELFF.

The chain employs TRBV7-9 and TRBJ1-1, with a possible D match to TRBD1 (5 bases). Trimming shortened V by 1 base and J by 0 bases, and 18 bases separated the two germline ends. This CDR3 region has 18 residues. Per the germline V gene, CDR1 is SEHNR and CDR2 is FQNEAQ (reference sequence). CDR3 residues: CASSLGGLRGPMNTEAFF. The DNA of the CDR3 is TGTGCCAGCAGCTTAGGGGGACTACGGGGTCCTATGAACACTGAAGCTTTCTTT.

The chain is built from TRBV11-2 and TRBJ2-5, with D perhaps TRBD2 (5 bases). The germline CDR1 and CDR2 sequences are SGHAT and FQNNGV. The V and J ends lost 2 bases and 3 bases respectively, with 10 bases between them. This CDR3 has 14 amino acids. The DNA for the CDR3 is TGTGCCAGCAGCTTACTTTTGGGAGAAGAGACCCAGTACTTC. It is translated as CASSLLLGEETQYF. Full variable domain (rest looked up from reference TRBV11-2 and TRBJ2-5): EAGVAQSPRYKIIEKRQSVAFWCNPISGHATLYWYQQILGQGPKLLIQFQNNGVVDDSQLPKDRFSAERLKGVDSTLKIQPAKLEDSAVYLCASSLLLGEETQYFGPGTRLLVL.

This sequence joins TRBV4-2 and TRBJ2-4; the D is unclear. This CDR3 contains 13 residues. V lost 1 base and J 13 bases, leaving 14 bases between the germline ends. Germline CDR1 LGHNA, CDR2 YNFKEQ. The CDR3 DNA reads as TGTGCCAGCAGCCAAGGTGTATCCCCGCACCAGTACTTC. Protein: CASSQGVSPHQYF.

The chain has TRBV16 and TRBJ2-7; D is possibly TRBD1 (5 bases). Germline CDR1 is KGHSY and CDR2 is FQNENV. This CDR3 has 19 residues. Trimming cost V 1 base and J 2 bases, with 24 bases left between them. The CDR3 spells CASSQYRSGVRATTYEQYF. The DNA for the CDR3 is TGTGCCAGCAGCCAATATCGATCTGGGGTCAGGGCGACAACCTACGAGCAGTACTTC.

There are a few counts of this clone. V usage is TRBV7-6 and J usage is TRBJ1-1; 8 bases are shared with TRBD1. This CDR3 has 14 amino acids. Germline V gene lookup returns CDR1 SGHVS and CDR2 FNYEAQ. Unmatched junction bases numbered 10, after V lost 5 bases and J lost 8 bases. The CDR3 protein is CASSPGTGGAEAFF. CDR3 nucleotide sequence: TGTGCCAGCAGCCCCGGGACAGGTGGGGCAGAAGCTTTCTTT.

J is TRBJ2-7 and V is TRBV6-1, with a weak D call TRBD1 (5 bases). This CDR3 has 15 amino acids. The ends were cut back, 3 bases at V and 4 bases at J, with 16 bases in the middle. The germline V gene has CDR1 MNHNS and CDR2 SASEGT. The CDR3 protein is CASSDRWGLGYEQYF. The CDR3 bases are TGTGCCAGCAGTGATAGATGGGGCTTGGGGTACGAGCAGTACTTC.

The CDR3, as DNA: TGTGCCAGCAGGAGACAGGGAAATGGCTACACCTTC. Amino acids: CASRRQGNGYTF. J is TRBJ1-2 and V is TRBV7-2, with 7 bases aligning to TRBD1. Germline V lookup: CDR1 SGHTA, CDR2 FQGNSA. The CDR3 contains 12 residues. The J segment lost 6 bases and the V segment lost 6 bases, leaving 4 bases of the junction unmatched.